A selection of T cell receptor beta chains follows, all from one sample in a study of metastatic and nonmetastatic thyroid tumors. Via MiXCR, TCRdb re-called the PCR reads. The sample holds about 27,000 clones, roughly 15% seen once. Input material: blood. The receptors shown here come from a male donor with papillary thyroid cancer or a benign thyroid nodule (not recorded which). Some clones in this sample may be carry-over from other donors' samples. Each CDR3 is given with its conserved first and last residue. A D gene is named only where the DNA matches it firmly. Rows may omit the clone size; those that give it use once, few, many or a size class.

size,J,D,V,CDR3,DNA
many,TRBJ2-1,TRBD1,TRBV19,CASSLDRGGGNEQFF,TGTGCCAGTAGTTTGGACAGGGGAGGGGGGAATGAGCAGTTCTTC
many,TRBJ2-2,-,TRBV29-1,CSVEDSLGGATGELFF,TGCAGCGTTGAAGATTCTCTTGGCGGGGCCACCGGGGAGCTGTTTTTT
many,TRBJ1-1,-,TRBV4-1,CASSQETGTNTEAFF,TGCGCCAGCAGCCAAGAAACAGGAACGAACACTGAAGCTTTCTTT
many,TRBJ2-7,-,TRBV2,CASSEGTYEQYF,TGTGCCAGCAGTGAGGGGACCTACGAGCAGTACTTC
medium-sized,TRBJ1-1,TRBD1,TRBV20-1,CSAQAGPQGGITEAFF,TGCAGTGCTCAGGCGGGCCCCCAGGGGGGAATAACTGAAGCTTTCTTT
-,TRBJ2-5,TRBD1,TRBV6-1,CAGSEHGTGWTEIQYF,TGTGCCGGCAGTGAACATGGGACAGGGTGGACAGAGATCCAGTACTTC
-,TRBJ2-1,TRBD2,TRBV20-1,CSAIPVSGGNYNEQFF,TGCAGTGCGATCCCCGTATCGGGGGGGAACTACAATGAGCAGTTCTTC
many,TRBJ1-1,-,TRBV11-2,CASSILRETEAFF,TGTGCCAGCAGCATTCTTCGGGAGACTGAAGCTTTCTTT
many,TRBJ1-1,TRBD1,TRBV5-6,CASSATGTGGTEAFF,TGTGCCAGCAGCGCGACCGGGACAGGGGGGACTGAAGCTTTCTTT
-,TRBJ2-1,TRBD2,TRBV5-1,CASSLGSSGRINEQFF,TGCGCCAGCAGCTTGGGGTCTAGCGGGAGGATAAATGAGCAGTTCTTC
many,TRBJ2-7,-,TRBV2,CAGRDTSDYEQYF,TGTGCCGGACGGGACACGTCCGACTACGAGCAGTACTTC
many,TRBJ2-2,-,TRBV5-5,CASTDGTGNTGELFF,TGTGCCAGCACCGATGGGACGGGAAACACCGGGGAGCTGTTTTTT
-,TRBJ2-1,TRBD2,TRBV6-6,CASSYSPTSGIYNEQFF,TGTGCCAGCAGTTACTCGCCGACTAGCGGGATCTACAATGAGCAGTTCTTC
many,TRBJ2-7,-,TRBV2,CASSPDPSYEQYF,TGTGCCAGCAGCCCCGACCCTTCCTACGAGCAGTACTTC
many,TRBJ2-1,-,TRBV12-3/TRBV12-4,CASSALAPEQFF,TGTGCCAGCAGTGCGCTAGCGCCTGAGCAGTTCTTC
many,TRBJ2-3,TRBD2,TRBV28,CASSGGASGKSTDTQYF,TGTGCCAGCAGTGGGGGGGCTAGCGGGAAGAGCACAGATACGCAGTATTTT
-,TRBJ1-2,-,TRBV10-3,CAISETGILSGYTF,TGTGCCATCAGTGAGACTGGGATATTGAGTGGCTACACCTTC
many,TRBJ2-1,TRBD2,TRBV10-1,CASSPRGEGEQFF,TGCGCCAGCAGTCCTCGGGGGGAGGGTGAGCAGTTCTTC
many,TRBJ1-2,-,TRBV6-1,CASTVASSYGYTF,TGTGCCAGCACGGTGGCTTCGAGCTATGGCTACACCTTC
few,TRBJ1-1,-,TRBV6-9,CASSSPNTEAFF,TGTGCCAGCAGTTCCCCTAACACTGAAGCTTTCTTT
-,TRBJ1-4,-,TRBV3-1,CARSQGVGSNEKLFF,TGTGCCCGCAGCCAAGGGGTAGGGTCGAATGAAAAACTGTTTTTT
-,TRBJ2-7,TRBD1,TRBV11-3,CASTGQGFEQYF,TGTGCCAGCACTGGACAGGGTTTCGAGCAGTACTTC
many,TRBJ2-5,-,TRBV30,CAWSAGETQYF,TGTGCCTGGAGTGCGGGGGAGACCCAGTACTTC
many,TRBJ2-4,-,TRBV12-3/TRBV12-4,CASSHGTLAKNIQYF,TGTGCCAGCAGTCACGGGACGCTAGCCAAAAACATTCAGTACTTC
many,TRBJ1-4,-,TRBV27,CASSLSGMLLREKLFF,TGTGCCAGCAGTTTATCCGGGATGCTTCTTAGAGAAAAACTGTTTTTT
many,TRBJ2-3,-,TRBV6-1,CATGSFTDTQYF,TGTGCCACGGGATCGTTCACAGATACGCAGTATTTT
many,TRBJ2-7,-,TRBV4-1,CATPPTWVYEQYF,TGCGCCACCCCGCCAACCTGGGTCTACGAGCAGTACTTC
medium-sized,TRBJ2-3,-,TRBV6-1,CASRRGTDTQYF,TGTGCCAGCAGGCGGGGCACAGATACGCAGTATTTT
many,TRBJ2-1,-,TRBV19,CASKYTSSYNEQFF,TGTGCCAGCAAGTATACTAGCTCCTACAATGAGCAGTTCTTC
many,TRBJ2-2,-,TRBV5-4,CASTAGPFAVTGELFF,TGTGCCAGCACCGCCGGACCCTTCGCGGTCACCGGGGAGCTGTTTTTT
many,TRBJ2-7,TRBD2,TRBV12-3/TRBV12-4,CASQWGTGGGYEQYF,TGTGCCAGCCAATGGGGCACGGGAGGGGGGTACGAGCAGTACTTC
many,TRBJ2-3,TRBD1,TRBV7-2,CASSLGGDRGGTQYF,TGTGCCAGCAGCTTAGGGGGGGACAGGGGCGGTACGCAGTATTTT
many,TRBJ2-7,-,TRBV9,CASSGLDSHTYEQYF,TGTGCCAGCAGCGGCCTGGACAGTCACACCTACGAGCAGTACTTC
many,TRBJ2-4,TRBD1,TRBV7-9,CASSSLTGNVENIQYF,TGTGCCAGCAGCTCATTGACAGGGAATGTCGAAAACATTCAGTACTTC
-,TRBJ2-1,TRBD2,TRBV19,CASRRSSGAYNEQFF,TGTGCCAGCCGCCGTTCTAGCGGGGCTTACAATGAGCAGTTCTTC